A selection of T cell receptor beta chains follows, all from one sample in a study of cytomegalovirus exposure and HLA in healthy donors. The data were produced by immunoSEQ multiplex PCR, yet TCRdb's version contains in-frame clones alone and is incomplete. In the table there are about 280,000 clones, 70% to 90% of which are singletons. Input material: PBMCs. These receptors all stem from a young woman in good health and CMV-seronegative. CDR3s include the opening cysteine and the closing phenylalanine or tryptophan. D genes are given only for firm matches. Clone size is stated in some rows and not others, as once, few, many or a class when expanded.

len | d_gene | j_gene | abundance | v_gene | CDR3nt | CDR3aa
12 | - | TRBJ1-3 | - | TRBV29-1 | TGCAGCGTTCTTAGCCCTGGAAACACCATATATTTT | CSVLSPGNTIYF
16 | - | TRBJ2-1 | - | TRBV27 | TGTGCCAGCAGTACCCCCCGCAGGGGTCGACCGAATGAGCAGTTCTTC | CASSTPRRGRPNEQFF
15 | - | TRBJ2-2 | - | TRBV6-1 | TGTGCCAGCAGTGTCCACAGAACTGGCACCGGGGAGCTGTTTTTT | CASSVHRTGTGELFF
15 | TRBD1 | TRBJ1-2 | - | TRBV4-1 | TGCGCCAGCAGCCAAGATACAGGGGCGGGGTATGGCTACACCTTC | CASSQDTGAGYGYTF
15 | TRBD1 | TRBJ1-2 | - | TRBV9 | TGTGCCAGCAGCGTAGCGGCAGGGGGTCACTATGGCTACACCTTC | CASSVAAGGHYGYTF
17 | - | TRBJ1-5 | - | TRBV6-1 | TGTGCCAGCAGAGAAAGGGCAGGGGTGGGGGAAAATCAGCCCCAGCATTTT | CASRERAGVGENQPQHF
14 | TRBD1 | TRBJ1-2 | once | TRBV5-4 | TGTGCCAGCAGTTCCGACAGGGGCCACTATGGCTACACCTTC | CASSSDRGHYGYTF
17 | - | TRBJ2-7 | - | TRBV4-1 | TGCGCCAGCAGCCCCTTCGGTCAGGGGAGACCTGTCTACGAGCAGTACTTC | CASSPFGQGRPVYEQYF
16 | - | TRBJ2-1 | - | TRBV27 | TGTGCCAGCAGGACCCGTGGGGCCTTCACCTACAATGAGCAGTTCTTC | CASRTRGAFTYNEQFF
16 | TRBD2 | TRBJ2-5 | once | TRBV11-3 | TGTGCCAGCAGCCCCGGGGGAGCGGGAGGACAAGAGACCCAGTACTTC | CASSPGGAGGQETQYF
14 | - | TRBJ1-2 | - | TRBV18 | TGTGCCAGCTCACCATCCGCGGGACTTGGCGGCTACACCTTC | CASSPSAGLGGYTF
17 | TRBD2 | TRBJ2-5 | - | TRBV7-6 | TGTGCCAGCAGCTTGAAGGAGCGCGGGAGTTGGGAGCAGACCCAGTACTTC | CASSLKERGSWEQTQYF
14 | TRBD1 | TRBJ1-2 | once | TRBV28 | TGTGCCAGCAGTTCCGGGACAGTTAACTATGGCTACACCTTC | CASSSGTVNYGYTF
16 | TRBD2 | TRBJ2-5 | - | TRBV5-4 | TGTGCCAGCAGCACCGGGACTAGCGGGATCAGTTTGACCCAGTACTTC | CASSTGTSGISLTQYF
16 | TRBD1 | TRBJ2-7 | - | TRBV5-4 | TGTGCCAGCAGCGGCGGAACCGGACAGGACAGGTACGAGCAGTACTTC | CASSGGTGQDRYEQYF
13 | TRBD2 | TRBJ2-5 | - | TRBV9 | TGTGCCAGCAGCCCGGGAGGGCTGGAGACCCAGTACTTC | CASSPGGLETQYF
13 | TRBD1 | TRBJ2-5 | - | TRBV5-6 | TGTGCCAGCAGCTTGGCAGGGGGAGAGACCCAGTACTTC | CASSLAGGETQYF
16 | TRBD1 | TRBJ2-3 | few | TRBV5-8 | TGTGCCAGCAGCTGGGGACAGGGAATACACACAGATACGCAGTATTTT | CASSWGQGIHTDTQYF
14 | TRBD1 | TRBJ2-7 | - | TRBV18 | TGTGCCAGCTCCCTCGGACAGGGATCCTACGAGCAGTACTTC | CASSLGQGSYEQYF
16 | TRBD2 | TRBJ2-7 | - | TRBV28 | TGTGCCAGCGGCCCCATGAGGGCTAGCGGACTACGATTAGAGTACTTC | CASGPMRASGLRLEYF
11 | - | TRBJ2-1 | - | TRBV6-1 | TGTGCCACCGCCGTGAGAGATGAGCAGTTCTTC | CATAVRDEQFF
17 | - | TRBJ2-7 | - | TRBV7-2 | TGTGCCAGCAGCCCCGCCCGGCAGAAGCGTAGCTCCTACGAGCAGTACTTC | CASSPARQKRSSYEQYF
14 | - | TRBJ2-7 | - | TRBV5-1 | TGCGCCAGCAGCTTGGAGACAGGACTCTACGAGCAGTACTTC | CASSLETGLYEQYF
18 | TRBD2 | TRBJ2-7 | - | TRBV7-2 | TGTGCCAGCAGCATCCCACTAGCGGGACCCGCTGGACGACACGAGCAGTACTTC | CASSIPLAGPAGRHEQYF
17 | TRBD2 | TRBJ2-7 | once | TRBV28 | TGTGCCAGCAGTTTCTCTATAAGCGGGAGGGCCGGGTACGAGCAGTACTTC | CASSFSISGRAGYEQYF
17 | TRBD1 | TRBJ1-2 | once | TRBV28 | TGTGCCAGCAGTCCATACCCCCAAGGGACAGGGTATTATGGCTACACCTTC | CASSPYPQGTGYYGYTF
15 | - | TRBJ2-7 | - | TRBV7-8 | TGTGCCAGCAGCTTAGCGCGATTTCGGGGTGGCGAGCAGTACTTC | CASSLARFRGGEQYF
16 | TRBD1 | TRBJ2-2 | - | TRBV30 | TGTGCCTGGAGTGCCTCCGGGACAGGGAACACCGGGGAGCTGTTTTTT | CAWSASGTGNTGELFF
17 | - | TRBJ1-1 | - | TRBV5-1 | TGCGCCAGCAGCTTCCGGGGAGGGGGTTACGCAAACACTGAAGCTTTCTTT | CASSFRGGGYANTEAFF
15 | - | TRBJ2-1 | - | TRBV7-2 | TGTGCCAGCAGCTTGGACAGATCCTCCTACAATGAGCAGTTCTTC | CASSLDRSSYNEQFF
15 | - | TRBJ2-2 | - | TRBV5-4 | TGTGCCAGCAGCTTGGGACTAGAACACACCGGGGAGCTGTTTTTT | CASSLGLEHTGELFF
13 | - | TRBJ2-1 | - | TRBV6-5 | TGTGCCAGCAGTATCATACAGGCGAATGAGCAGTTCTTC | CASSIIQANEQFF
16 | TRBD1 | TRBJ2-7 | - | TRBV13 | TGTGCCAGCAGTCACGCCGGGACAGGGCTTTTTACCGAGCAGTACTTC | CASSHAGTGLFTEQYF
16 | - | TRBJ2-7 | - | TRBV6-5 | TGTGCCAGCAGTTACCTCTCAGGGATCGCCGACTACGAGCAGTACTTC | CASSYLSGIADYEQYF
16 | TRBD1 | TRBJ1-4 | - | TRBV15 | TGTGCCACCAGCAGAGGCCCCGGGACAGGGATTGAAAAACTGTTTTTT | CATSRGPGTGIEKLFF
15 | - | TRBJ2-7 | few | TRBV6-5 | TGTGCCAGCAAAATTACAGGGATTGGTCTCTACGAGCAGTACTTC | CASKITGIGLYEQYF
14 | TRBD2 | TRBJ2-7 | - | TRBV5-1 | TGCGCCAGCAGCCGGACTAGCGGACAATACGAGCAGTACTTC | CASSRTSGQYEQYF
14 | TRBD1 | TRBJ2-7 | - | TRBV5-5 | TGTGCCAGCAGCATAGGGACAGGGGGGTACGAGCAGTACTTC | CASSIGTGGYEQYF
13 | - | TRBJ1-1 | - | TRBV7-9 | TGTGCCAGCAGCTTAGATGCGGGCACTGAAGCTTTCTTT | CASSLDAGTEAFF
13 | TRBD1 | TRBJ2-3 | - | TRBV29-1 | TGCAGCGCTGGACAGGGGGGAACAGATACGCAGTATTTT | CSAGQGGTDTQYF
15 | TRBD1 | TRBJ2-1 | - | TRBV18 | TGTGCCAGCACTCCGGGACAGGGGTATCTCAATGAGCAGTTCTTC | CASTPGQGYLNEQFF
14 | - | TRBJ1-2 | - | TRBV27 | TGTGCCAGCAGTTTGGACAGTAATAACTATGGCTACACCTTC | CASSLDSNNYGYTF
14 | TRBD1 | TRBJ2-5 | - | TRBV29-1 | TGCAGCGTTCGCGACAGGGGAGTGATAGAGACCCAGTACTTC | CSVRDRGVIETQYF
16 | - | TRBJ2-2 | - | TRBV9 | TGTGCCAGCAGCGTAGGGACAGCGACTAACACCGGGGAGCTGTTTTTT | CASSVGTATNTGELFF
15 | TRBD2 | TRBJ2-2 | few | TRBV5-1 | TGCGCCAGCAGCCCTAATCTAGCGGGGTACGGGGAGCTGTTTTTT | CASSPNLAGYGELFF
12 | - | TRBJ2-7 | - | TRBV5-1 | TGCGCCAGCAGCTTGGACGGGTACGAGCAGTACTTC | CASSLDGYEQYF
16 | TRBD1 | TRBJ2-5 | - | TRBV15 | TGTGCCACCAGCAGAGTCCGGGGACAGGGGAGCGAGACCCAGTACTTC | CATSRVRGQGSETQYF
12 | - | TRBJ2-7 | - | TRBV7-9 | TGTGCCAGCAGCTTGGACTACTACGAGCAGTACTTC | CASSLDYYEQYF
17 | - | TRBJ2-3 | once | TRBV27 | TGTGCCAGCAGTTTACTATTCTTGCGGGAAAGCACAGATACGCAGTATTTT | CASSLLFLRESTDTQYF
15 | - | TRBJ1-1 | - | TRBV6-1 | TGTGCCAGCAGTGAGAGGGGTACAGGGATACCTGAAGCTTTCTTT | CASSERGTGIPEAFF